This TCR beta chain was captured by sequencing in a study of T cell changes during pregnancy in multiple sclerosis (dated by TCRdb to the late 2010s). About the study as a whole: In women with multiple sclerosis, the researchers looked at how the T cell repertoire shifted as pregnancy progressed.

A word on this clone: Its antigen is unknown. Within one base of it there is no much larger clone, and no base qualities were kept.

The method was the immunoSEQ multiplex PCR assay. TCRdb holds this immuneACCESS table with in-frame rearrangements only. Some clones are missing; in checked studies, unresolved V genes explain under half, and the rest has no known cause. The sample table lists tens of thousands of clones, approximately 92% of them with a count of one. Clones ranked in the top ten supply more than 2% of the sample. Its CDR3 holds 14 amino acids, cysteine through phenylalanine. The only DNA kept is the CDR3, 42 bases in frame from the first base. CDR1 and CDR2, per the germline V gene (reference sequence), are SEHNR and FQNEAQ. V loses 0 bases, J loses 3 bases, and the germline ends lie 8 bases apart.

Material: peripheral blood, obtained after pregnancy. The TCR was taken from a female donor with multiple sclerosis, enrolled in a pregnancy study. The chain uses TRBV7-9 and TRBJ1-2; the D gene is possibly TRBD1, with 6 bases matching. The DNA sequence is TGTGCCAGCAGCTTAGCGGACAGTTACTATGGCTACACCTTC. The encoded protein is CASSLADSYYGYTF.